This T cell receptor (beta chain) was identified during a study of blood T cell repertoires in COVID-19. About the study: COVID-19 samples collected from the United States, Italy and Spain covered acute and convalescent phases.

Assay used: immunoSEQ multiplex PCR; TCRdb lists only in-frame clones, some missing. The sample shows about 120,000 clones, around three quarters of them seen only once. Trimming took off 4 bases at V and 6 bases at J, with 26 bases between the two ends. The CDR3 extends over 18 amino acids. Germline V gene lookup returns CDR1 MDHEN and CDR2 SYDVKM. The chain recombines TRBV28 with TRBJ2-3, with D possibly matching TRBD1 (6 bases). Sequenced: peripheral blood. This receptor was obtained from a woman at least 80 years old with acute or convalescent COVID-19. In nucleotides, the CDR3 is TGTGCCAGCAGTTCCCAACGGAGGACAGCTACCCAGGGCGATACGCAGTATTTT. It specifies CASSSQRRTATQGDTQYF.